The sequence of this TCR beta chain was determined in a study of vaccination and CD4 T cells after COVID-19. The Oncomine TCR Beta short-read assay was applied to DNA of cultured CD4+ T cells. TCRdb re-derived calls from the PCR reads in MiXCR, one entry per CDR3 protein. The data show some 15,000 distinct CDR3 sequences, with roughly 54% seen just once and roughly 8% held by the top ten. Indicated treatment: approximately 10-day PBMC culture with coronavirus spike peptide pools or control peptides (ViraFEST assay). With respect to this clonotype: Antigen specificity is unknown.

V lost 1 base to trimming and J lost 5 bases, with 10 bases between them. CDR3 length: 14 residues. Germline assignment: CDR1 MDHEN and CDR2 SYDVKM. The sequences come from CD4+ T cells from blood, cultured in vitro, collected before SARS-CoV-2 vaccination. The sequence was collected from a human donor who had recovered from COVID-19. The rearrangement links TRBV28 to TRBJ2-3; maybe TRBD1 (7 bases). The CDR3 DNA sequence: TGTGCCAGCAGTTTATCAGGGGGAGGAGATACGCAGTATTTT. Its translation: CASSLSGGGDTQYF. Full variable domain (remainder filled in from reference TRBV28 and TRBJ2-3): DVKVTQSSRYLVKRTGEKVFLECVQDMDHENMFWYRQDPGLGLRLIYFSYDVKMKEKGDIPEGYSVSREKKERFSLILESASTNQTSMYLCASSLSGGGDTQYFGPGTRLTVL.